These T cell receptor beta chains were read from a single sample in a study of regulatory T cells in long-lasting Graves disease. TCRdb re-analysed the multiplex PCR reads in MiXCR, keeping a single row per CDR3 protein. The data show about 540,000 distinct CDR3 sequences, roughly 13% seen once. These data were also filed under a second study, of T cells in Graves' hyperthyroidism and ophthalmopathy.

The input for sequencing was peripheral blood mononuclear cells (PBMCs), taken at new diagnosis, from a patient treated with antithyroid drugs. These receptors were obtained from a man aged 30 to 39 with Graves disease. The conserved cysteine and the conserved F or W are not part of the CDR3 here. Rows may omit the clone size; those that give it use once, few, many or a size class.

clone size	V gene	J gene	CDR3 protein
.	TRBV7-3	TRBJ2-1	ASSPSGSGGNEQF
many	TRBV25-1	TRBJ2-1	ASSATSGINNEQF
.	TRBV24-1	TRBJ1-5	ATSDRTALDSPQH
many	TRBV27	TRBJ1-6	ASSLADLSPLH
.	TRBV18	TRBJ2-1	ASSPLDRDNEQF
many	TRBV6-1	TRBJ1-1	ASSERQTGPSEAF
.	TRBV10-3	TRBJ2-7	AISGKEQTGRYEQY
few	TRBV24-1	TRBJ2-5	ATSAWTGEGTQY
.	TRBV18	TRBJ1-3	ASSPPSREKNTIY
few	TRBV9	TRBJ2-7	ASSVAVTSDEQY
.	TRBV27	TRBJ2-7	ASSLGLSIGSYEQY
.	TRBV27	TRBJ2-7	ASRRGGQGKQY
many	TRBV12-5	TRBJ2-1	ASGYFSRFFDEQF
many	TRBV11-1	TRBJ2-7	ASSLSGTATYEQY
many	TRBV5-1	TRBJ2-3	ASSFKSDTQY
few	TRBV20-1	TRBJ2-7	SARGGRSYEQY
many	TRBV5-1	TRBJ2-5	ASSPGTSFETQY
.	TRBV7-7	TRBJ2-7	ASSPTSGSVEQY
few	TRBV10-3	TRBJ2-7	AIRGIYEQY
.	TRBV9	TRBJ1-4	ASSLGVLSNEKLF
few	TRBV29-1	TRBJ2-7	SVEGLAGAQNYEQY
.	TRBV3-1	TRBJ1-2	ASSRSRWGYT
few	TRBV6-1	TRBJ2-5	ASSHERAETQY
many	TRBV7-8	TRBJ2-5	ASSSTEETQY
many	TRBV2	TRBJ2-2	ASSRGLAGPTGELF
many	TRBV29-1	TRBJ2-5	SVEGQEETQY
many	TRBV9	TRBJ1-2	ASSPRLREANYGYT
.	TRBV18	TRBJ1-1	ASSPAATEAF
.	TRBV5-5	TRBJ1-2	ASSSSYGTGTYGYT
.	TRBV12-3/TRBV12-4	TRBJ2-1	ASMGNRSSYNEQF
.	TRBV7-9	TRBJ2-4	ASSLVPLQLAKNIQY
many	TRBV6-4	TRBJ2-1	ASSERASRFNEQF
many	TRBV12-3/TRBV12-4	.	ASGLGENTQY
many	TRBV27	TRBJ2-7	ASSLRISGISSHEQY
many	TRBV19	TRBJ1-5	ASGHGTAYPQH
.	TRBV3-1	TRBJ2-7	ASSQGTSGAYEQY
many	TRBV19	TRBJ2-5	ASSGRTQHGETQY
few	TRBV30	TRBJ2-4	AWRGHPLAKNIQY
few	TRBV20-1	TRBJ2-1	SVMPNEQF
few	TRBV3-1	TRBJ2-2	ASSHNHQYTGELF
many	TRBV7-9	TRBJ2-3	ASSQAASAEIGTQY
.	TRBV18	TRBJ1-3	ASSLPNLSSGNTIC
many	TRBV5-1	TRBJ2-3	ASSSGGTGSEY
many	TRBV2	TRBJ1-5	ASNRQGNQPQH
many	TRBV2	TRBJ2-1	ASGTVDTFGQF
few	TRBV7-9	TRBJ2-1	ASGTGVFNEQF
many	TRBV2	TRBJ1-6	ASRNPLRGSDSPLH
many	TRBV12-3/TRBV12-4	TRBJ2-5	ASSLALSGQETQY
many	TRBV7-2	TRBJ2-7	ASSLRLAGMGEQY
few	TRBV15	TRBJ1-2	ATSRGRQDSPYGYT
.	TRBV15	TRBJ1-4	ATSEGPQGREKLF
few	TRBV16	TRBJ2-7	ASRERVNQDEQY